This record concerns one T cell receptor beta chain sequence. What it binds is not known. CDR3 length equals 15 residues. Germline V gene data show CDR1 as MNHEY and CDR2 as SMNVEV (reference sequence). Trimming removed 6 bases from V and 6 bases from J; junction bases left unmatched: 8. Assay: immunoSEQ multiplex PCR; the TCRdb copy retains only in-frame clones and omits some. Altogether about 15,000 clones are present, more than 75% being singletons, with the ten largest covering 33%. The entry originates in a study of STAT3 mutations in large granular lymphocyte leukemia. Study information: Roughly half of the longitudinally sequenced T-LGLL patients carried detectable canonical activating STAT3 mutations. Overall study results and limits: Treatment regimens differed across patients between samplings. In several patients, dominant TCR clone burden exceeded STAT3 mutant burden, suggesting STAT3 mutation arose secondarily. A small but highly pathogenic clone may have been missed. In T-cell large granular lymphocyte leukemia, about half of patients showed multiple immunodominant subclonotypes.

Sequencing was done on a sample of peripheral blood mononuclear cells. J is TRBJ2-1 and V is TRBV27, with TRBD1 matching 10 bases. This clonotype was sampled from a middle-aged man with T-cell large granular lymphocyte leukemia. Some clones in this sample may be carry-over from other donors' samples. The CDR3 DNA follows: TGTGCCAGCAGGGGAGTGGGGACAGGGGTCAATGAGCAGTTCTTC. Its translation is CASRGVGTGVNEQFF.